This T cell receptor (beta chain) is from a study of metastatic and nonmetastatic thyroid tumors. Ahead of thyroid surgery, no patient had received treatment of any kind. In its sample, this clone was seen many times. This CDR3 region has 12 residues. Germline V gene lookup returns CDR1 GTSNPN and CDR2 SVGIG (reference sequence). V lost 4 bases and J lost 8; bases outside the gene matches: 7. TCRdb reassembled clones from the PCR reads with MiXCR. The repertoire includes 30,000 to 35,000 clones, about 15% of them detected once, and around 20% sits in the top ten. The sequence derives from a male donor with papillary thyroid cancer or a benign thyroid nodule (not recorded which). Some clones in this sample may be carry-over from other donors' samples. The sample consisted of blood. V and J are TRBV30 and TRBJ1-2; 7 nucleotides align to TRBD1. The CDR3 DNA follows: TGTGCCTGGAAGGGCTCAGGGGGAGGCTACACCTTC. Amino acids: CAWKGSGGGYTF.